This record concerns one T cell receptor beta chain sequence. Its antigen is unidentified. The sample originates from a study of shared clonotypes between healthy human individuals. Study-level information: Each donor had three CD4 naive, three CD4 memory, two CD8 naive and one CD8 memory plate.

Repertoires were generated with immunoSEQ multiplex PCR, while TCRdb's copy carries only in-frame clones and drops some. This sample has about 2.2 million clones; around 93% occur once, and the top ten carry around 1.7%. Study findings and constraints: Of the naive CD4 clonotypes, roughly 5.2% were shared across a handful of donors.

CD45RO-negative CD8 cells positively selected for CCR7 made up the naive population, which excluded terminally differentiated effector memory CD45RA+ cells. This CDR3 comprises 13 residues. Germline loops: CDR1 SGHDT, CDR2 YYEEEE. Trimming shortened V by 4 bases and J by 4 bases, and 10 bases separated the two germline ends. This clonotype originated in a man aged 18 to 30 in good health. Some clones in this sample may be carry-over from other donors' samples. This chain connects TRBV5-6 to TRBJ2-3, with D perhaps matching TRBD1 or TRBD2 (6 bases each). Sequencing was carried out using naive CD8+ T cells from PBMCs. CDR3 sequence reads: CASSPGAADTQYF. The CDR3 coding sequence is TGTGCCAGCAGCCCGGGGGCGGCAGATACGCAGTATTTT.